Listed here are 31 T cell receptor beta chains from one sample, sequenced in a study of human thymus T cells. Thymic samples were excised during corrective heart operations. Some clones are missing from TCRdb's copy, which holds only in-frame ones; the method was immunoSEQ multiplex PCR. Here the sample spans about 130,000 clones, around 94% being singletons. Material: thymus tissue. The receptors stem from a boy younger than two with a congenital heart defect but otherwise immunologically healthy.

The chain is built from TRBV11-3 and TRBJ2-7, with D perhaps TRBD2 (5 bases). Germline V lookup: CDR1 SGHNT, CDR2 YENEEA. V was clipped by 1 base and J by 3 bases, with 13 bases between them. The length of the CDR3 is 15 residues. Here the CDR3 reads CASSLGSDYNYEQYF. The CDR3 bases are TGTGCCAGCAGCTTAGGGAGCGACTACAACTACGAGCAGTACTTC. Based on the CDR3 plus reference TRBV11-3 and TRBJ2-7, the full variable domain is EAGVVQSPRYKIIEKKQPVAFWCNPISGHNTLYWYLQNLGQGPELLIRYENEEAVDDSQLPKDRFSAERLKGVDSTLKIQPAELGDSAVYLCASSLGSDYNYEQYFGPGTRLTVT.

This clone was seen once. Here the CDR3 reads CASSRRNMEGAITNEKLFF. The DNA for the CDR3 is TGCGCCAGCAGCCGCCGCAATATGGAGGGGGCGATCACTAATGAAAAACTGTTTTTT. This chain links TRBV4-3 with TRBJ1-4, with TRBD1 identical over 7 bases. The CDR3 is 19 amino acids. Germline-derived CDR1 and CDR2 are LGHNA and YSLEER. V lost 4 bases, J lost 2 bases, and 16 bases stayed unmatched.

The chain uses TRBV11-2 and TRBJ2-1; TRBD2 matches at 11 bases. J gave up 0 bases and V 6 bases, and 7 bases lay outside the gene matches. In germline, CDR1 is SGHAT, CDR2 FQNNGV. The CDR3 is made up of 17 amino acids. The CDR3 is CASSQASGGSSYNEQFF. The CDR3 DNA sequence: TGTGCCAGCAGTCAGGCTAGCGGGGGGAGCTCCTACAATGAGCAGTTCTTC.

The chain combines TRBV4-3 with TRBJ2-3, with TRBD2 identical over 11 bases. Trimming removed 0 bases from V and 4 bases from J; junction bases left unmatched: 15. The germline gives CDR1 LGHNA, CDR2 YSLEER. The CDR3 has 20 amino acids. CDR3 loop: CASSQDRPSGGPFLSDTQYF. CDR3 DNA sequence: TGCGCCAGCAGCCAAGATAGGCCTAGCGGGGGGCCTTTTTTATCAGATACGCAGTATTTT.

The count of this clone is one. The chain links TRBV5-6 to TRBJ2-7; D is possibly TRBD1 or TRBD2 (5 bases each). The CDR3 runs 14 residues. Germline-derived CDR1 and CDR2 are SGHDT and YYEEEE. Trimming removed 4 bases at V and 4 bases at J, with 15 bases between. CDR3 region: CASSGDLPTYEQYF. In nucleotides, the CDR3 is TGTGCCAGCAGCGGGGACCTCCCGACTTACGAGCAGTACTTC.

This chain joins TRBV7-2 and TRBJ1-5, with D uncertain. Between the trimmed V and J ends, which lost 2 bases and 5 bases, there was a span of 16 bases. CDR3 length: 16 amino acids. The germline V gene encodes CDR1 SGHTA and CDR2 FQGNSA. The CDR3 loop reads CASSLKVRGPHQPQHF. CDR3 DNA sequence: TGTGCCAGCAGCTTAAAAGTTAGAGGTCCTCATCAGCCCCAGCATTTT.

This clone was observed a single time. J is TRBJ2-1 and V is TRBV5-6; the match to TRBD1 covers 9 bases. The ends lost 4 bases at V and 6 bases at J; junction bases unmatched: 14. The CDR3 covers 17 residues. CDR1 is SGHDT and CDR2 is YYEEEE in the germline V gene. CDR3 nucleotides: TGTGCCAGCAGCGGCGCACCCCGGGACAGGGTTATCAATGAGCAGTTCTTC. It is translated as CASSGAPRDRVINEQFF.

V usage is TRBV27 and J usage is TRBJ2-2; D perhaps matches TRBD2 (5 bases). V gave up 0 bases and J gave up 6 bases, with 14 bases separating them. The CDR3 has 16 residues. Germline-derived CDR1 and CDR2 are MNHEY and SMNVEV (reference sequence). The CDR3 DNA reads TGTGCCAGCAGTTTATCCGGCGAGGGTAACTCCGGGGAGCTGTTTTTT. Translating it yields CASSLSGEGNSGELFF.

The rearrangement links TRBV6-5 to TRBJ1-5; weak D call: TRBD1 (5 bases). V lost 5 bases to trimming and J lost 5 bases, with 13 bases between them. The CDR3 covers 14 residues. CDR1 MNHEY and CDR2 SVGAGI come from the germline V gene. The CDR3 protein is CASSERQSDQPQHF. The CDR3, as DNA: TGTGCCAGCAGTGAGAGACAGAGTGATCAGCCCCAGCATTTT.

This rearrangement joins TRBV11-2 to TRBJ1-5, with a possible D match to TRBD1 (5 bases). The length of the CDR3 is 13 residues. Germline CDR1 is SGHAT and CDR2 is FQNNGV. V dropped 3 bases and J dropped 4 bases, with 7 bases sitting between them. CDR3 loop: CASSFRGNQPQHF. In nucleotides, the CDR3 is TGTGCCAGCAGCTTCCGGGGGAATCAGCCCCAGCATTTT.

This chain uses TRBV4-2 with TRBJ2-3, with 8 bases lining up with TRBD2. This CDR3 has 15 amino acids. V shed 4 bases and J 5 bases; nucleotides not matched to a gene: 8. Germline CDR1 reads LGHNA; CDR2 reads YNFKEQ. DNA for the CDR3: TGTGCCAGCAGCCCCCCCGCGGGGGGCCAAGATACGCAGTATTTT. It specifies CASSPPAGGQDTQYF.

The chain is built from TRBV27 and TRBJ1-6; D is unresolved. V lost 5 bases and J 9 bases, leaving 11 bases between the germline ends. CDR3 length: 13 amino acids. Germline V gives CDR1 MNHEY, CDR2 SMNVEV (reference sequence). The CDR3 coding sequence is TGTGCCAGCAGTCCTCGACCCGTTTCACCCCTCCACTTT. Its translation is CASSPRPVSPLHF.

This rearrangement joins TRBV6-5 to TRBJ2-7; D could derive from TRBD1 or TRBD2 (6 bases each). Per the germline V gene, CDR1 is MNHEY and CDR2 is SVGAGI. The CDR3 has 15 residues. The V end was cut by 6 bases, the J end by 2 bases, with 17 bases between. CDR3 loop: CASRDSSGEAYEQYF. Written as DNA, the CDR3 is TGTGCCAGCAGGGATTCTTCAGGGGAGGCCTACGAGCAGTACTTC.

This clone was recorded once. J is TRBJ2-5 and V is TRBV6-5, with D tentatively TRBD1 or TRBD2 (5 bases each). This CDR3 has 16 residues. CDR1 MNHEY and CDR2 SVGAGI come from the germline V gene. The V gene lost 2 bases and the J gene lost 5 bases, with 18 bases spanning the gap. The CDR3 loop reads CASSYGPGTLGETQYF. The DNA of the CDR3 is TGTGCCAGCAGTTACGGGCCGGGGACCTTAGGGGAGACCCAGTACTTC.

This clone showed up just a few times. This chain uses TRBV29-1 with TRBJ2-3; 9 bases align to TRBD2. The V and J ends lost 5 bases and 4 bases, in that order; junction bases with no gene match: 13. The CDR3 sequence is 16 residues long. Per the germline V gene, CDR1 is SQVTM and CDR2 is ANQGSEA. This CDR3 reads CSVSPGGAGGPDTQYF. CDR3 DNA sequence: TGCAGCGTTTCCCCGGGGGGAGCGGGGGGCCCAGATACGCAGTATTTT.

The chain has TRBV4-1 and TRBJ2-4, with D perhaps TRBD1 or TRBD2 (5 bases each). From germline, CDR1 is MGHRA and CDR2 YSYEKL. V lost 0 bases and J 1 base, leaving 19 bases between the germline ends. This CDR3 contains 19 residues. In nucleotides, the CDR3 is TGCGCCAGCAGCCAAGAAGGCGGGCTAAACGAGGGGGCCAAAAACATTCAGTACTTC. Translation gives CASSQEGGLNEGAKNIQYF.

This rearrangement joins TRBV19 to TRBJ1-5, with 8 bases aligning to TRBD1. V gave up 5 bases and J gave up 0 bases; unmatched junction bases: 3. CDR1 is LNHDA and CDR2 is SQIVND in the germline V gene (reference sequence). CDR3 length equals 15 residues. The chain's CDR3 is CASSAQGASNQPQHF. CDR3 DNA sequence: TGTGCCAGTAGTGCCCAGGGGGCTAGCAATCAGCCCCAGCATTTT.

V usage is TRBV5-4 and J usage is TRBJ2-1; 9 bases match TRBD1. J lost 5 bases, V lost 4 bases, and 10 bases had no gene match. This CDR3 has 16 amino acids. The germline gives CDR1 SGHNT, CDR2 YYREEE (reference sequence). The CDR3 sequence: CASSPPGTGQHNEQFF. CDR3 nucleotide sequence: TGTGCCAGCAGCCCTCCCGGGACAGGGCAACACAATGAGCAGTTCTTC.

The V gene is TRBV5-4, the J gene TRBJ2-3; 12 nucleotides agree with TRBD2. The ends lost 0 bases at V and 5 bases at J; junction bases unmatched: 10. Germline CDR1 is SGHNT and CDR2 is YYREEE (reference sequence). This CDR3 region has 18 residues. In DNA form, the CDR3 reads TGTGCCAGCAGCTTGGACCCCCTTCTAGCGGGGGGGGGAGATACGCAGTATTTT. It specifies CASSLDPLLAGGGDTQYF.

The V and J genes are TRBV7-2 and TRBJ2-1; perhaps TRBD2 as D (6 bases). Germline CDR1 and CDR2: SGHTA and FQGNSA. The CDR3 has 14 amino acids. Between the trimmed V and J ends, which lost 8 bases and 0 bases, there was a span of 11 bases. The CDR3 loop is CASDRDFSYNEQFF. CDR3 nucleotide sequence: TGTGCCAGCGACCGGGACTTCTCCTACAATGAGCAGTTCTTC.

The gene calls are TRBV5-1 and TRBJ2-5; TRBD1 matches 9 bases. Germline V gene sequence: CDR1 SGHRS, CDR2 YFSETQ. The J segment lost 12 bases and the V segment lost 3 bases, leaving 15 bases of the junction unmatched. The CDR3 extends over 15 amino acids. The DNA of the CDR3 is TGCGCCAGCAGCTCACGGGACAGGGAAATGGCCCCAGAGTACTTC. Protein: CASSSRDREMAPEYF. Supplemented by reference TRBV5-1 and TRBJ2-5, the full variable domain reads KAGVTQTPRYLIKTRGQQVTLSCSPISGHRSVSWYQQTPGQGLQFLFEYFSETQRNKGNFPGRFSGRQFSNSRSEMNVSTLELGDSALYLCASSSRDREMAPEYFGPGTRLLVL.

The sample holds one count of this clone. The gene calls are TRBV4-1 and TRBJ2-1; no clear D. The CDR3 runs to 14 residues. The germline V and J ends were trimmed by 0 bases and 4 bases, with 7 bases remaining between them. CDR1 and CDR2 (germline): MGHRA, YSYEKL. The CDR3 loop is CASSQDWKYNEQFF. The CDR3, as DNA: TGCGCCAGCAGCCAAGATTGGAAGTACAATGAGCAGTTCTTC.

The V gene is TRBV5-4, the J gene TRBJ2-7; 7 bases align to TRBD1. CDR1 and CDR2 (germline): SGHNT, YYREEE (reference sequence). V shed 2 bases, J shed 4 bases, and the junction held 3 bases outside the gene matches. This CDR3 comprises 13 residues. CDR3 DNA sequence: TGTGCCAGCAGCTTTCAACAGGGGTACGAGCAGTACTTC. Its protein is CASSFQQGYEQYF. The variable domain in full, completed from reference TRBV5-4 and TRBJ2-7, reads ETGVTQSPTHLIKTRGQQVTLRCSSQSGHNTVSWYQQALGQGPQFIFQYYREEENGRGNFPPRFSGLQFPNYSSELNVNALELDDSALYLCASSFQQGYEQYFGPGTRLTVT.

The gene calls are TRBV5-1 and TRBJ2-3; 12 bases map to TRBD2. The V gene end was trimmed by 4 bases and the J gene end by 3 bases; junction bases not matched to a gene: 18. The germline gives CDR1 SGHRS, CDR2 YFSETQ. This CDR3 contains 20 residues. CDR3 nucleotides: TGCGCCAGCAGCCCACGACTAGCGGGGGCGGGACGGGAGGGGACAGATACGCAGTATTTT. Translated, it gives CASSPRLAGAGREGTDTQYF.

The genes are TRBV10-3 and TRBJ2-3, with 9 bases matching TRBD1. This CDR3 comprises 16 residues. Germline CDR1 is ENHRY and CDR2 is SYGVKD. Trimming at V came to 5 bases and at J to 2 bases, leaving 8 bases not matched to a gene. The CDR3 loop is CAISSGTGTYTDTQYF. In DNA, the CDR3 is TGTGCCATCAGTTCCGGGACAGGGACATACACAGATACGCAGTATTTT.

This clone was observed a handful of times. The chain carries TRBV14 and TRBJ1-6, with 7 bases matching TRBD1. The V and J ends lost 6 bases and 10 bases, in that order; junction bases with no gene match: 9. The CDR3 totals 14 residues. From germline, CDR1 is SGHDN and CDR2 FVKESK. Here the CDR3 reads CASSRQGWPSPLHF. CDR3 coding DNA: TGTGCCAGCAGTCGACAGGGATGGCCGTCACCCCTCCACTTT.

This clone was recorded once. The CDR3 is CASSLGGGVAKNIQYF. The CDR3 DNA reads as TGTGCCAGCAGCCTGGGGGGCGGGGTAGCCAAAAACATTCAGTACTTC. The J gene is TRBJ2-4, the V gene TRBV7-2; D is tentatively TRBD1 or TRBD2 (6 bases each). The germline V gene has CDR1 SGHTA and CDR2 FQGNSA. The CDR3 sequence is 16 residues long. V dropped 5 bases and J dropped 0 bases, with 14 bases sitting between them. Supplemented by reference TRBV7-2 and TRBJ2-4, the full variable domain reads GAGVSQSPSNKVTEKGKDVELRCDPISGHTALYWYRQSLGQGLEFLIYFQGNSAPDKSGLPSDRFSAERTGGSVSTLTIQRTQQEDSAVYLCASSLGGGVAKNIQYFGAGTRLSVL.

The chain has TRBV6-5 and TRBJ2-7, with 8 nucleotides matching TRBD2. This CDR3 contains 14 residues. V dropped 2 bases and J dropped 4; count of bases not matched to a gene: 4. CDR1 is MNHEY, CDR2 SVGAGI, per germline. The CDR3 sequence is CASSYGGTSYEQYF. Written as DNA, the CDR3 is TGTGCCAGCAGTTACGGGGGGACTAGTTACGAGCAGTACTTC.

The V gene is TRBV14, the J gene TRBJ1-6; 7 bases are a match to TRBD1. The CDR3 is made up of 15 amino acids. Germline loops: CDR1 SGHDN, CDR2 FVKESK. The junction had 6 bases not matched to a gene; V was cut back by 5 bases and J by 5 bases. The CDR3: CASSGRDRNNSPLHF. The CDR3 DNA is TGTGCCAGCAGCGGCCGGGACAGAAATAATTCACCCCTCCACTTT.

The rearrangement links TRBV7-2 to TRBJ2-5; D is tentatively TRBD1 or TRBD2 (6 bases each). Germline CDR1 SGHTA, CDR2 FQGNSA. The CDR3 runs to 15 residues. V was pared by 3 bases and J by 5 bases, with 16 bases between. The CDR3 region is CASSFGPRRGETQYF. For the CDR3, the DNA is TGTGCCAGCAGCTTTGGACCGCGGAGGGGGGAGACCCAGTACTTC.

The chain carries TRBV7-9 and TRBJ2-3; 8 nucleotides line up with TRBD2. Germline-derived CDR1 and CDR2 are SEHNR and FQNEAQ (reference sequence). There are 19 residues in the CDR3. The J segment lost 5 bases and the V segment lost 5 bases, leaving 21 bases of the junction unmatched. This CDR3 is CASSLPLRGGLEVLDTQYF. The CDR3 region has the DNA TGTGCCAGCAGCCTTCCACTCCGGGGGGGCCTCGAGGTTCTAGATACGCAGTATTTT.